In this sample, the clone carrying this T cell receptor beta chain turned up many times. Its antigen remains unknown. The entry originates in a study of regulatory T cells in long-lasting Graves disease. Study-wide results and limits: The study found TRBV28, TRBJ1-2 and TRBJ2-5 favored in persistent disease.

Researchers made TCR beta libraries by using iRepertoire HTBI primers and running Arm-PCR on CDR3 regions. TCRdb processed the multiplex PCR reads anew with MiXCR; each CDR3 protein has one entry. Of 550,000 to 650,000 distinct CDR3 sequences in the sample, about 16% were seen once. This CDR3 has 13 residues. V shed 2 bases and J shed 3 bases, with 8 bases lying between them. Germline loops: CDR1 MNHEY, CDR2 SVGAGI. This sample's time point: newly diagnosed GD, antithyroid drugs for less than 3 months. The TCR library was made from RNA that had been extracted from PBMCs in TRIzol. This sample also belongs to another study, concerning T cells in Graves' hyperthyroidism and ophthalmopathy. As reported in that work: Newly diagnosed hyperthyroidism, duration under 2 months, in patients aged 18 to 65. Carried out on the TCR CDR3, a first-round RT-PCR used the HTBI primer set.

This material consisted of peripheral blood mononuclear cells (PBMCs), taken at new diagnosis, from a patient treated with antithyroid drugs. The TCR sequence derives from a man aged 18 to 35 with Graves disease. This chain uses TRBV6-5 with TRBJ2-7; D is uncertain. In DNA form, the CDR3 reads TGTGCCAGCAGTTACGAAGTCTACTACGAGCAGTACTTC. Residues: CASSYEVYYEQYF.